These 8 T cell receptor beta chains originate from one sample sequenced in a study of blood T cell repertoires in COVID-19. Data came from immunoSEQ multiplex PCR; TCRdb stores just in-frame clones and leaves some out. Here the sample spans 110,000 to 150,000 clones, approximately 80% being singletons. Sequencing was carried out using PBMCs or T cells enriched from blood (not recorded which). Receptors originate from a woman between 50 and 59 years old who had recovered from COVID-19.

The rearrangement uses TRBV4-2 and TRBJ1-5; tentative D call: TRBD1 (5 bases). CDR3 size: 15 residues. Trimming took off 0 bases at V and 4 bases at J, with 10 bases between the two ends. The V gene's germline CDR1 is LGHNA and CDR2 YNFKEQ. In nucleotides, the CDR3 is TGTGCCAGCAGCCAAGATCGACAGCTAAATCAGCCCCAGCATTTT. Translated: CASSQDRQLNQPQHF.

The CDR3 protein is CASSRKEAPTEAFF. In DNA form, the CDR3 reads TGTGCCAGCAGCCGTAAAGAGGCGCCCACTGAAGCTTTCTTT. The genes are TRBV5-4 and TRBJ1-1, with D unclear. The length of the CDR3 is 14 residues. The V and J ends lost 4 bases and 4 bases respectively, with 14 bases between them. Germline loops: CDR1 SGHNT, CDR2 YYREEE (reference sequence).

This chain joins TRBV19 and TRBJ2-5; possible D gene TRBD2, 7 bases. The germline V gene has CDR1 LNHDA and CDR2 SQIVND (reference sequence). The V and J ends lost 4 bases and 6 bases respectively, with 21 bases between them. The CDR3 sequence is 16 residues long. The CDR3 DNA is TGTGCCAGTAGTAGTCTAAAGGGGGGGTCCGTCCAGACCCAGTACTTC. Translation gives CASSSLKGGSVQTQYF.

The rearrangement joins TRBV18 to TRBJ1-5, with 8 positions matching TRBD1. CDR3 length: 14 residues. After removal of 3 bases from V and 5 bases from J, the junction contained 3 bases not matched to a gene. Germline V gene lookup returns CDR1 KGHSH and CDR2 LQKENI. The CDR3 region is CASSPSTGDQPQHF. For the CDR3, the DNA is TGTGCCAGCTCACCCTCGACAGGGGATCAGCCCCAGCATTTT.

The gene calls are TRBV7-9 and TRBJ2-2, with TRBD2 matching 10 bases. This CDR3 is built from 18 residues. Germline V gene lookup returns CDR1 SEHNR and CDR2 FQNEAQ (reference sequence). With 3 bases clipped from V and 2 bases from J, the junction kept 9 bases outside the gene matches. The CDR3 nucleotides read TGTGCCAGCAGCTTCAAGGAAGCGGGGGGGCCCAACACCGGGGAGCTGTTTTTT. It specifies CASSFKEAGGPNTGELFF.

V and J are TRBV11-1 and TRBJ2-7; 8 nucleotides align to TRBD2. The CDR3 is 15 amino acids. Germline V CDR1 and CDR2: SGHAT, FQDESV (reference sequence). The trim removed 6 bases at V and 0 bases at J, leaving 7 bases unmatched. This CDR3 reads CASSTSGWSSYEQYF. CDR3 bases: TGTGCCAGCAGTACTAGCGGTTGGAGCTCCTACGAGCAGTACTTC.

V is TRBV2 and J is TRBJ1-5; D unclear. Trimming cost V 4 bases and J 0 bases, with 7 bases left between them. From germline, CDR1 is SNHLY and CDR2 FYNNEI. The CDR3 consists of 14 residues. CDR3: CASSVLYSNQPQHF. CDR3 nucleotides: TGTGCCAGCAGTGTACTATATAGCAATCAGCCCCAGCATTTT.

This CDR3 is CASRGHTKAGELFF. The CDR3 DNA reads as TGTGCCAGTAGGGGACACACCAAGGCGGGGGAGCTGTTTTTT. V and J are TRBV28 and TRBJ2-2; tentatively, D is TRBD1 (6 bases). Germline CDR1 reads MDHEN; CDR2 reads SYDVKM. There are 14 residues in the CDR3. The ends were cut back, 9 bases at V and 8 bases at J, with 19 bases in the middle.